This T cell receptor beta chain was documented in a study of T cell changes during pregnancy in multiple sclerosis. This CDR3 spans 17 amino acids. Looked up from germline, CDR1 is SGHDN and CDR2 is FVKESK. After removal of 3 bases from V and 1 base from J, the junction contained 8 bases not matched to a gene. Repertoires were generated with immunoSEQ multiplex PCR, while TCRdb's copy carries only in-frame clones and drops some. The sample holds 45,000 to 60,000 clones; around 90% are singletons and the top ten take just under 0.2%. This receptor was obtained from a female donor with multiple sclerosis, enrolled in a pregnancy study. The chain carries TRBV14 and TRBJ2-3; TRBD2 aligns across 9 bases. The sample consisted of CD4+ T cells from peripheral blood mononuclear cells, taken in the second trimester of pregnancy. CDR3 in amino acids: CASSQSRAGGRTDTQYF. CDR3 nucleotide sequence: TGTGCCAGCAGCCAGAGCAGAGCGGGGGGTCGCACAGATACGCAGTATTTT.